This T cell receptor (beta chain) was profiled in a study of control samples from healthy donors and cancer patients. This CDR3 has 17 amino acids. With 4 bases clipped from V and 5 bases from J, the junction kept 16 bases outside the gene matches. Germline loops: CDR1 SGHKS, CDR2 YYEKEE (reference sequence). Clones were sequenced by immunoSEQ multiplex PCR, and TCRdb holds only the in-frame ones, with some missing. The sample holds 150,000 to 200,000 clones, approximately 92% seen once. Sequencing was carried out using blood. The receptor's source is a man between 18 and 35 years old in good health. The rearrangement joins TRBV5-5 to TRBJ2-5, with 8 bases identical to TRBD1. In DNA form, the CDR3 reads TGTGCCAGCAGCATACATAGGGACAGGAATTTAGCCGAGACCCAGTACTTC. Protein product: CASSIHRDRNLAETQYF.